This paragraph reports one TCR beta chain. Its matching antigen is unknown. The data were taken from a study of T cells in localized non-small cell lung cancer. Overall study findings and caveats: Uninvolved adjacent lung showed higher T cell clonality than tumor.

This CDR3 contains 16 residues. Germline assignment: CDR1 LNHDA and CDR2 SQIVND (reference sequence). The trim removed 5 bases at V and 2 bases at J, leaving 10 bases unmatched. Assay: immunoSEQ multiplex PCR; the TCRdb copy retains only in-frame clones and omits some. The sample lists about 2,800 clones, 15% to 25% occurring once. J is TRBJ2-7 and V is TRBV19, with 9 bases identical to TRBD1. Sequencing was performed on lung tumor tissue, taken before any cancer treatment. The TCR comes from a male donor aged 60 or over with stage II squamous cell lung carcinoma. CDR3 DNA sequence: TGTGCCAGTAGTGCCCAGGGACAGGGCGCAACCTACGAGCAGTACTTC. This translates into CASSAQGQGATYEQYF.